These 28 T cell receptor beta chains came from one sample sequenced in a study of CD8 T cells in ankylosing spondylitis. TCRdb reanalysed the 5' RACE reads using MiXCR and keeps one entry per CDR3 protein. The sample holds 250,000 to 400,000 distinct CDR3 sequences; around a tenth are singletons and the top ten take roughly 9%. Material: blood, either unsorted or a sorted T cell fraction (not recorded which). The receptors were sampled from a female donor with ankylosing spondylitis or in good health (not recorded which).

Many counts were recorded for this clonotype. J is TRBJ2-1 and V is TRBV5-1, with 8 positions matching TRBD2. The junction had 16 bases not matched to a gene; V was cut back by 4 bases and J by 10 bases. CDR1 is SGHRS and CDR2 is YFSETQ in the germline V gene. This CDR3 is 16 amino acids long. The DNA of the CDR3 is TGCGCCAGCAGCCCTATAGCGGGATTGAGATCGGGGGAGCAGTTCTTC. Translating gives CASSPIAGLRSGEQFF.

This clonotype was picked up many times. This rearrangement joins TRBV5-1 to TRBJ1-4; TRBD1 matches at 10 bases. With 4 bases clipped from V and 7 bases from J, the junction kept 4 bases outside the gene matches. From germline, CDR1 is SGHRS and CDR2 YFSETQ. This CDR3 spans 14 amino acids. CDR3 sequence: CASSTGTGAEKLFF. Here the CDR3 DNA reads TGCGCCAGCAGCACCGGGACAGGGGCTGAAAAACTGTTTTTT. Drawing the rest from reference TRBV5-1 and TRBJ1-4, the complete variable domain is KAGVTQTPRYLIKTRGQQVTLSCSPISGHRSVSWYQQTPGQGLQFLFEYFSETQRNKGNFPGRFSGRQFSNSRSEMNVSTLELGDSALYLCASSTGTGAEKLFFGSGTQLSVL.

At least ten counts were recorded for this clonotype. CDR3 DNA: TGCAGTGCTAGAGCTGGTAGGAGGTTCGCCGGATATTTT. It translates to CSARAGRRFAGYF. The chain couples TRBV20-1 to TRBJ2-3; weak D call: TRBD2 (5 bases). CDR1 is DFQATT and CDR2 is SNEGSKA in the germline V gene (reference sequence). V was shortened by 1 base and J by 15 bases, with 20 bases between the two germline ends. The CDR3 loop spans 13 amino acids.

This clonotype came up once. The gene calls are TRBV20-1 and TRBJ2-2; 8 positions match TRBD1. With 4 bases clipped from V and 4 bases from J, the junction kept 11 bases outside the gene matches. The CDR3 covers 16 residues. Germline V lookup: CDR1 DFQATT, CDR2 SNEGSKA (reference sequence). CDR3 nucleotides: TGCAGTGCTATGGGGATAACAGGGGGTATCACCGGGGAGCTGTTTTTT. Translating gives CSAMGITGGITGELFF.

This clonotype came up many times. The chain employs TRBV7-2 and TRBJ2-1, with D unresolved. The CDR3 contains 16 residues. The germline CDR1 and CDR2 sequences are SGHTA and FQGNSA. V lost 5 bases, J lost 6 bases, and 20 bases lay in between. The CDR3: CASSETRRPAGNEQFF. The CDR3 DNA follows: TGTGCCAGCAGCGAAACCAGGAGACCAGCCGGCAATGAGCAGTTCTTC.

Ten or more counts support this clonotype. CDR3 nucleotides: TGCGCCAGCAGCTTGCAGACGGGCAACTATGGCTACACCTTC. This translates into CASSLQTGNYGYTF. V gene TRBV5-1 combines with J gene TRBJ1-2; no definite D call. The CDR3 contains 14 residues. Germline loops: CDR1 SGHRS, CDR2 YFSETQ. The V end was cut by 1 base, the J end by 2 bases, with 9 bases between.

This clonotype came up many times. The chain links TRBV4-1 to TRBJ1-1; 7 nucleotides agree with TRBD1. The length of the CDR3 is 16 residues. Germline lookup yields CDR1 MGHRA and CDR2 YSYEKL. V dropped 3 bases and J dropped 1; count of bases not matched to a gene: 8. The DNA for the CDR3 is TGCGCCAGCAGCCACACCTCGGGACAGAGGAACACTGAAGCTTTCTTT. It encodes CASSHTSGQRNTEAFF.

This clonotype was detected a few times. CDR3 residues: CAWSFTEDQPQHF. In nucleotides, the CDR3 is TGTGCCTGGAGCTTTACCGAAGATCAGCCCCAGCATTTT. V gene TRBV30 combines with J gene TRBJ1-5; no definite D call. From germline, CDR1 is GTSNPN and CDR2 SVGIG (reference sequence). The CDR3 consists of 13 residues. Trimming took off 3 bases at V and 5 bases at J, with 11 bases between the two ends.

This clonotype was observed a handful of times. The chain uses TRBV7-6 and TRBJ2-2; 7 nucleotides match TRBD2. Germline V gene sequence: CDR1 SGHVS, CDR2 FNYEAQ. This CDR3 comprises 16 residues. Trimming cost V 5 bases and J 4 bases; bases outside gene matches: 10. In nucleotides, the CDR3 is TGTGCCAGCAGCCCCTTTAGGGCTAGCGGCACCGGGGAGCTGTTTTTT. As protein: CASSPFRASGTGELFF.

V gene TRBV20-1 combines with J gene TRBJ2-7; a possible D gene is TRBD1 (5 bases). The germline V gene encodes CDR1 DFQATT and CDR2 SNEGSKA (reference sequence). This CDR3 is 12 amino acids long. The V and J ends lost 2 bases and 5 bases respectively, with 10 bases between them. The CDR3 reads CSARLGVDEQYF. The CDR3 region has the DNA TGCAGTGCTAGACTAGGGGTAGACGAGCAGTACTTC.

The chain combines TRBV28 with TRBJ1-5, with 8 nucleotides matching TRBD1. V dropped 3 bases and J dropped 6; count of bases not matched to a gene: 7. CDR3 length equals 15 residues. Germline-derived CDR1 and CDR2 are MDHEN and SYDVKM. The CDR3: CASSFLQGALQPQHF. CDR3 DNA: TGTGCCAGCAGTTTTTTGCAGGGGGCTCTTCAGCCCCAGCATTTT.

This chain uses TRBV20-1 with TRBJ2-1; 12 nucleotides line up with TRBD2. Trimming cost V 3 bases and J 7 bases; bases outside gene matches: 19. The V gene's germline CDR1 is DFQATT and CDR2 SNEGSKA (reference sequence). The length of the CDR3 is 19 residues. CDR3 in amino acids: CSARPLLAGGLYRVNEQFF. DNA for the CDR3: TGCAGTGCTAGGCCCCTCCTAGCGGGAGGGCTGTACAGGGTGAATGAGCAGTTCTTC.

This clonotype was recorded a few times. The chain combines TRBV2 with TRBJ2-7; D is unresolved. Trimming took off 8 bases at V and 3 bases at J, with 8 bases between the two ends. CDR3 length equals 11 residues. CDR1 is SNHLY, CDR2 FYNNEI, per germline. CDR3 sequence reads: CASSDVYEQYF. CDR3 DNA: TGTGCCAGCTCCGACGTCTACGAGCAGTACTTC. Full variable domain (outside the CDR3, taken from reference TRBV2 and TRBJ2-7): EPEVTQTPSHQVTQMGQEVILRCVPISNHLYFYWYRQILGQKVEFLVSFYNNEISEKSEIFDDQFSVERPDGSNFTLKIRSTKLEDSAMYFCASSDVYEQYFGPGTRLTVT.

Notes on this clonotype: The germline gene is not matched at one end of the junction; a read error may be the cause. The gene calls are TRBV7-9 and TRBJ2-6; tentative D call: TRBD2 (5 bases). This CDR3 contains 16 residues. The germline CDR1 and CDR2 sequences are SEHNR and FQNEAQ (reference sequence). The CDR3 protein is CASSLASGFGANVLTF. CDR3 nucleotide sequence: TGTGCCAGCAGCCTAGCATCGGGGTTCGGGGCCAACGTCCTGACTTTC.

This clonotype was seen many times. This rearrangement joins TRBV29-1 to TRBJ2-1; TRBD1 matches 7 bases. Unmatched junction bases numbered 1, after V lost 6 bases and J lost 8 bases. This CDR3 contains 10 residues. The germline CDR1 and CDR2 sequences are SQVTM and ANQGSEA. CDR3 sequence (DNA): TGCAGCGTAGACAGGGATGAGCAGTTCTTC. It is translated as CSVDRDEQFF.

This clonotype was counted between two and nine times. The chain carries TRBV5-5 and TRBJ2-5; TRBD2 agrees at 10 bases. Germline V gives CDR1 SGHKS, CDR2 YYEKEE (reference sequence). The CDR3 sequence is 16 residues long. The J segment lost 4 bases and the V segment lost 0 bases, leaving 6 bases of the junction unmatched. The CDR3 sequence: CASSLALAGGRETQYF. CDR3 nucleotides: TGTGCCAGCAGCTTGGCATTAGCGGGGGGTAGAGAGACCCAGTACTTC.

This chain joins TRBV9 and TRBJ2-6; TRBD1 or TRBD2 may be the D gene (5 bases each). The CDR3 runs 17 residues. V was pared by 4 bases and J by 9 bases, with 23 bases between. Germline assignment: CDR1 SGDLS and CDR2 YYNGEE. CDR3 nucleotide sequence: TGTGCCAGCAGCCCCCATTCGGCCGGGACGGGGAGCAACGTCCTGACTTTC. It is translated as CASSPHSAGTGSNVLTF.

This clonotype was seen many times. The chain combines TRBV20-1 with TRBJ1-5; no clear D. This CDR3 spans 15 amino acids. The germline gives CDR1 DFQATT, CDR2 SNEGSKA (reference sequence). V was shortened by 1 base and J by 4 bases, with 14 bases between the two germline ends. This CDR3 reads CSARVTGGWNQPQHF. The CDR3 DNA reads TGCAGTGCTAGAGTTACGGGAGGGTGGAATCAGCCCCAGCATTTT.

This clonotype has ten or more counts. The rearrangement joins TRBV9 to TRBJ2-3; maybe TRBD2 (6 bases). The CDR3 runs 15 residues. Germline V gives CDR1 SGDLS, CDR2 YYNGEE. Trimming left V 2 bases short and J 6 bases short, with 16 bases between. CDR3 sequence (DNA): TGTGCCAGCAGCGTCGCCGGGACTGGCATGGATACGCAGTATTTT. It codes for CASSVAGTGMDTQYF. The entire variable domain, with the rest obtained from reference TRBV9 and TRBJ2-3, is as follows: DSGVTQTPKHLITATGQRVTLRCSPRSGDLSVYWYQQSLDQGLQFLIQYYNGEERAKGNILERFSAQQFPDLHSELNLSSLELGDSALYFCASSVAGTGMDTQYFGPGTRLTVL.

This clonotype has at least ten counts. The V call is TRBV20-1, the J call TRBJ2-7, with D perhaps TRBD2 (6 bases). The CDR3 runs to 12 residues. V lost 3 bases and J lost 7, with 13 bases in between. The V gene's germline CDR1 is DFQATT and CDR2 SNEGSKA (reference sequence). CDR3 in amino acids: CSARSVAGEQYF. CDR3 nucleotide sequence: TGCAGTGCTAGGTCAGTCGCGGGGGAGCAGTACTTC.

This clonotype came up many times. The V gene is TRBV27, the J gene TRBJ1-1, with D tentatively TRBD1 (6 bases). The CDR3 covers 15 residues. Germline values: CDR1 MNHEY, CDR2 SMNVEV (reference sequence). Trimming stripped 4 bases from V and 3 bases from J, with 15 bases between. Written as DNA, the CDR3 is TGTGCCAGCAGTTCTTGGGGGGGGCTGGACACTGAAGCTTTCTTT. This encodes CASSSWGGLDTEAFF.

Many counts were recorded for this clonotype. The genes are TRBV25-1 and TRBJ2-2; 14 positions agree with TRBD2. The CDR3 length is 17 residues. Trimming at V came to 4 bases and at J to 5 bases, leaving 6 bases not matched to a gene. The V gene's germline CDR1 is MGHDK and CDR2 SYGVNS. The CDR3 nucleotides read TGTGCCAGCAGTGGAGGGACTAGCGGGAGTGTTACCGGGGAGCTGTTTTTT. It specifies CASSGGTSGSVTGELFF.

Ten or more counts support this clonotype. The gene calls are TRBV2 and TRBJ1-1; tentative D call: TRBD1 (6 bases). V lost 6 bases to trimming and J lost 8 bases, with 13 bases between them. This CDR3 has 12 residues. Per the germline V gene, CDR1 is SNHLY and CDR2 is FYNNEI. CDR3: CASRADRTEAFF. The DNA for the CDR3 is TGTGCCAGCAGAGCAGACAGGACGGAAGCTTTCTTT.

This clonotype appeared once. This may arise from a read error, as a much more abundant clone is one base away. V and J are TRBV6-6 and TRBJ1-1; D remains unclear. The V and J ends lost 6 bases and 10 bases respectively, with 15 bases between them. Germline assignment: CDR1 MNHNY and CDR2 SVGAGI (reference sequence). The CDR3 length is 12 residues. Here the CDR3 reads CASSPAASLAFF. Here the CDR3 DNA reads TGTGCCAGCAGCCCCGCGGCTTCTTTAGCTTTCTTT.

This clonotype has a handful of counts. The chain is built from TRBV20-1 and TRBJ1-1; D call uncertain. CDR3 length: 14 residues. V shed 1 base and J shed 3 bases, with 12 bases lying between them. Germline V CDR1 and CDR2: DFQATT, SNEGSKA (reference sequence). The CDR3 nucleotides read TGCAGTGCTAGAGCCCAGCAGATGGACACTGAAGCTTTCTTT. This gives the protein CSARAQQMDTEAFF.

The chain uses TRBV7-2 and TRBJ2-1, with no clear D. This CDR3 is built from 14 residues. Germline assignment: CDR1 SGHTA and CDR2 FQGNSA. With 1 base removed from V and 5 bases from J, the gap between germline ends came to 9 bases. For the CDR3, the DNA is TGTGCCAGCAGCTTAGGAGGCGCCCACAATGAGCAGTTCTTC. This codes for CASSLGGAHNEQFF.

V is TRBV5-1 and J is TRBJ2-7, with D possibly being TRBD1 or TRBD2 (5 bases each). Trimming took off 1 base at V and 5 bases at J, with 16 bases between the two ends. The V gene's germline CDR1 is SGHRS and CDR2 YFSETQ. The CDR3 is 15 residues long. CDR3 loop: CASSLRRSGTNEQYF. The CDR3 region has the DNA TGCGCCAGCAGCTTGAGGAGGTCAGGGACCAACGAGCAGTACTTC.

In this sample, this clonotype turned up many times. This chain uses TRBV12-3 or TRBV12-4 with TRBJ2-1; no definite D call. V was cut by 2 bases and J by 9 bases, with 11 bases left in between. The CDR3 extends over 13 amino acids. The CDR3 region has the DNA TGTGCCAGCAGTTTACAAGGGATCAGTGAGCAGTTCTTC. Amino acids: CASSLQGISEQFF.